Below are 9 T cell receptor beta chains sequenced from a single sample in a study of T cell changes during pregnancy in multiple sclerosis (dated by TCRdb to between 2019 and 2020). To prepare the library, the immunoSEQ multiplex PCR assay was applied. The source is immuneACCESS, and TCRdb retained only in-frame sequences with V and J called. Part of the clones is not carried over; for the studies checked, unresolved V genes explain less than half of this, and the remainder is unexplained. The sample table contains tens of thousands of clones; only one count was recorded for 80% to 95% of them. The ten largest clones add up to just under 2% of the sample. The sample consisted of peripheral blood, taken in the second trimester of pregnancy. The receptors were sampled from a female donor with multiple sclerosis, enrolled in a pregnancy study.

V usage is TRBV5-4 and J usage is TRBJ2-7, with TRBD2 as a possible D gene (6 bases). The germline V and J ends were trimmed by 4 bases and 7 bases, with 21 bases remaining between them. Germline assignment: CDR1 SGHNT and CDR2 YYREEE (reference sequence). CDR3 size: 15 residues. As DNA, the CDR3 is TGTGCCAGCAGCGGGAGGACCCAGTCAGCTACTGAGCAGTACTTC. This encodes CASSGRTQSATEQYF.

This clone was picked up one time. This CDR3 reads CASSHHLAAPANEQFF. The CDR3 DNA reads TGTGCCAGCAGCCACCACCTAGCGGCACCCGCGAATGAGCAGTTCTTC. The V gene is TRBV4-2, the J gene TRBJ2-1; 7 positions match TRBD2. The CDR3 totals 16 residues. Germline CDR1 and CDR2: LGHNA and YNFKEQ. Trimming took 3 bases from V and 7 from J; bases not matched to a gene: 12.

The V call is TRBV6-5, the J call TRBJ1-5; no clear D gene. The V end was cut by 4 bases, the J end by 2 bases, with 12 bases between. CDR3 length: 15 residues. The germline CDR1 and CDR2 sequences are MNHEY and SVGAGI. In DNA form, the CDR3 reads TGTGCCAGCAGTTTCCTGGGTGCGGGCAATCAGCCCCAGCATTTT. As protein: CASSFLGAGNQPQHF.

This clone was seen once. The V and J genes are TRBV6-5 and TRBJ1-1, with D perhaps TRBD1 (6 bases). The CDR3 contains 15 residues. Trimming left V 5 bases short and J 1 base short, with 14 bases between. Per the germline V gene, CDR1 is MNHEY and CDR2 is SVGAGI. The CDR3 spells CASSTRQAWNTEAFF. The CDR3 DNA reads as TGTGCCAGCAGTACCCGACAGGCCTGGAACACTGAAGCTTTCTTT.

The chain combines TRBV27 with TRBJ2-6; D unclear. CDR1 MNHEY and CDR2 SMNVEV come from the germline V gene (reference sequence). This CDR3 region has 15 residues. Trimming removed 4 bases at V and 0 bases at J, with 7 bases between. The CDR3 loop is CASSYLGSGANVLTF. The DNA for the CDR3 is TGTGCCAGCAGTTATCTCGGCTCTGGGGCCAACGTCCTGACTTTC.

The V gene is TRBV4-1, the J gene TRBJ1-3, with TRBD1 identical over 7 bases. The CDR3 totals 18 residues. Germline V gene lookup returns CDR1 MGHRA and CDR2 YSYEKL. V was pared by 3 bases and J by 0 bases, with 11 bases of the junction left unmatched. CDR3 DNA sequence: TGCGCCAGCAGCCACCCCAAAGGCAGGGGGGTCTCTGGAAACACCATATATTTT. Amino acid sequence: CASSHPKGRGVSGNTIYF.

V is TRBV5-1 and J is TRBJ2-3; 12 positions agree with TRBD2. The CDR3 consists of 18 residues. V lost 1 base to trimming and J lost 0 bases; unmatched junction nucleotides: 6. Germline CDR1 reads SGHRS; CDR2 reads YFSETQ. This chain's CDR3 is CASSLYTSGRSSTDTQYF. The CDR3 coding sequence is TGCGCCAGCAGCTTGTATACTAGCGGGAGGTCGAGCACAGATACGCAGTATTTT. Based on the CDR3 plus reference TRBV5-1 and TRBJ2-3, the full variable domain is KAGVTQTPRYLIKTRGQQVTLSCSPISGHRSVSWYQQTPGQGLQFLFEYFSETQRNKGNFPGRFSGRQFSNSRSEMNVSTLELGDSALYLCASSLYTSGRSSTDTQYFGPGTRLTVL.

The chain carries TRBV10-3 and TRBJ1-6; possible D gene TRBD1, 5 bases. This CDR3 spans 13 amino acids. Germline loops: CDR1 ENHRY, CDR2 SYGVKD. V dropped 7 bases and J dropped 8 bases, with 12 bases sitting between them. CDR3 coding DNA: TGTGCCATCAAGGGAGGGGCAGATTCACCCCTCCACTTT. This translates into CAIKGGADSPLHF.

The table lists this clone with a few counts. V usage is TRBV6-4 and J usage is TRBJ1-6; D gene uncertain. Germline CDR1 and CDR2: MRHNA and SNTAGT. The CDR3 length is 14 residues. The ends were cut back, 4 bases at V and 0 bases at J, with 4 bases in the middle. The CDR3 is CASSVSSYNSPLHF. The CDR3, as DNA: TGTGCCAGCAGTGTGAGCTCCTATAATTCACCCCTCCACTTT.